The 8 T cell receptor beta chains below all came from one sample that was sequenced in a study of shared clonotypes between healthy human individuals. Clones were read by immunoSEQ multiplex PCR, and TCRdb kept only the in-frame ones, dropping some. This table has a few hundred thousand clones, approximately 79% appearing once. The specimen was memory CD4+ T cells sorted from blood. Subset reported: CD45RA-negative fraction. The receptor source for this set is a man in his thirties or forties in good health.

This rearrangement joins TRBV5-1 to TRBJ2-2, with D possibly TRBD1 on 6 matching bases. CDR3 length: 15 amino acids. V lost 4 bases and J 1 base, leaving 11 bases between the germline ends. In germline, CDR1 is SGHRS, CDR2 YFSETQ. In DNA, the CDR3 is TGCGCCAGCAGCCGGGACACAGTGAACACCGGGGAGCTGTTTTTT. Protein sequence: CASSRDTVNTGELFF.

The rearrangement links TRBV5-1 to TRBJ2-5; either TRBD1 or TRBD2 may supply D (5 bases each). This CDR3 region has 13 residues. The germline V gene has CDR1 SGHRS and CDR2 YFSETQ. V lost 1 base and J lost 5, with 9 bases in between. The CDR3 loop is CASSLWGKETQYF. CDR3 DNA sequence: TGCGCCAGCAGCTTGTGGGGGAAGGAGACCCAGTACTTC.

This chain uses TRBV28 with TRBJ1-2, with D hard to call. Germline loops: CDR1 MDHEN, CDR2 SYDVKM. V was shortened by 3 bases and J by 5 bases, with 13 bases between the two germline ends. The CDR3 is made up of 14 amino acids. CDR3 sequence (DNA): TGTGCCAGCAGTTTTCCTGGGCAAGGGTATGGCTACACCTTC. Encoded protein: CASSFPGQGYGYTF.

The chain couples TRBV5-4 to TRBJ2-7, with 7 bases identical to TRBD1. Germline V CDR1 and CDR2: SGHNT, YYREEE (reference sequence). This CDR3 is built from 15 residues. The trim removed 4 bases at V and 3 bases at J, leaving 10 bases unmatched. As DNA, the CDR3 is TGTGCCAGCAGCCCCAGGGACAGAAACGACTACGAGCAGTACTTC. Translating gives CASSPRDRNDYEQYF. Based on the CDR3 plus reference TRBV5-4 and TRBJ2-7, the full variable domain is ETGVTQSPTHLIKTRGQQVTLRCSSQSGHNTVSWYQQALGQGPQFIFQYYREEENGRGNFPPRFSGLQFPNYSSELNVNALELDDSALYLCASSPRDRNDYEQYFGPGTRLTVT.

The chain links TRBV6-6 to TRBJ2-7, with TRBD1 matching 10 bases. The trim removed 8 bases at V and 3 bases at J, leaving 4 bases unmatched. Germline V CDR1 and CDR2: MNHNY, SVGAGI (reference sequence). The CDR3 covers 13 residues. The CDR3 region is CASGRDRGYEQYF. The DNA for the CDR3 is TGTGCCAGCGGGAGGGACAGGGGCTACGAGCAGTACTTC.

Concerning this clone itself: The sample has other DNA sequences that encode this CDR3 too. This chain uses TRBV6-5 with TRBJ1-5; TRBD1 is a possible D gene (6 bases). Germline V gene sequence: CDR1 MNHEY, CDR2 SVGAGI. Trimming took off 5 bases at V and 4 bases at J, with 9 bases between the two ends. This CDR3 region has 13 residues. The CDR3 region has the DNA TGTGCCAGCAGTCCTACAGGGAATCAGCCCCAGCATTTT. Translation gives CASSPTGNQPQHF.

This clone occurred a few times. The chain is built from TRBV15 and TRBJ1-2; D may be TRBD1 (5 bases). CDR1 LNHNV and CDR2 YYDKDF come from the germline V gene (reference sequence). The V and J ends lost 5 bases and 4 bases respectively, with 17 bases between them. The CDR3 is made up of 15 amino acids. This CDR3 is CATSPNGGPLYGYTF. The CDR3 DNA is TGTGCCACCAGCCCCAATGGGGGACCGCTCTATGGCTACACCTTC.

The J gene is TRBJ1-2, the V gene TRBV21-1; the table's D gene call, TRBD1, was not cross checked with the DNA. TRBV21-1 is a documented pseudogene. The CDR3 totals 15 residues. The CDR3 region has the DNA TGTGCCAGCAGCCATCGACAGGGGAAAGTATACGGCTACACCTTC. Translation gives CASSHRQGKVYGYTF.